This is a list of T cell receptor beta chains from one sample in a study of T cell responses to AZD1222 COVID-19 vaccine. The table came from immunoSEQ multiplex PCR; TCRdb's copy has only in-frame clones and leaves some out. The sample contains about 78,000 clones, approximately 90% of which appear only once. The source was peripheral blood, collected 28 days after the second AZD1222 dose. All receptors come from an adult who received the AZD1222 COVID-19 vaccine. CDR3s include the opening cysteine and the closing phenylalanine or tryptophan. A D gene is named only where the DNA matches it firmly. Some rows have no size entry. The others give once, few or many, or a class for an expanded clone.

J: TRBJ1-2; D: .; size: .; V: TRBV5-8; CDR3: CASSLARSLGPGYTF; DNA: TGTGCCAGCAGCTTGGCCCGGTCCTTAGGCCCCGGCTACACCTTC
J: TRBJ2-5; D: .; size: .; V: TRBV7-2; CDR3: CASSLGLETQYF; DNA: TGTGCCAGCAGCTTAGGTTTGGAGACCCAGTACTTC
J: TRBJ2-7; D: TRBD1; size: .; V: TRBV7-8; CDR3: CASSSKSGTGSYEQYF; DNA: TGTGCCAGCAGCTCTAAATCCGGGACAGGGTCCTACGAGCAGTACTTC
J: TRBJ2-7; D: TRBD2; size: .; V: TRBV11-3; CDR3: CASSRSGGLYEQYF; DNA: TGTGCCAGCAGTCGTAGCGGGGGACTCTACGAGCAGTACTTC
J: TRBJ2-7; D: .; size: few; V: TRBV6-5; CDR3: CASSRPGHSYEQYF; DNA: TGTGCCAGCAGCCGCCCTGGACACTCCTACGAGCAGTACTTC
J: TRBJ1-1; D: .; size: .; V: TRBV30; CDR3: CAWSAGDYTEAFF; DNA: TGTGCCTGGAGTGCAGGTGATTACACTGAAGCTTTCTTT
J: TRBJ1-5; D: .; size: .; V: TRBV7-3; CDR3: CASSAGQGQPQHF; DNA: TGTGCCAGCAGCGCAGGGCAGGGGCAGCCCCAGCATTTT
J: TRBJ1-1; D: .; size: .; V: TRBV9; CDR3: CASEGGLNTEAFF; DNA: TGTGCCAGCGAGGGGGGCTTAAACACTGAAGCTTTCTTT
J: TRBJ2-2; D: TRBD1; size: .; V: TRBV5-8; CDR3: CASSSRGLTGELFF; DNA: TGTGCCAGCAGCTCCAGGGGGCTCACCGGGGAGCTGTTTTTT
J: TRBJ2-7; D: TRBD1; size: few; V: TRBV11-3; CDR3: CASSRGQAYEQYF; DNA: TGTGCCAGCAGCCGGGGACAGGCCTACGAGCAGTACTTC
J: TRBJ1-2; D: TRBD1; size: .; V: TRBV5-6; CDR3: CASGTMAGGLRFGYTF; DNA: TGTGCCAGCGGCACTATGGCAGGGGGCCTGCGCTTTGGCTACACCTTC
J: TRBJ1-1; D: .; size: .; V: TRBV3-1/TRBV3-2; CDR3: CASSQDYGTINTEAFF; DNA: TGTGCCAGCAGCCAAGATTACGGGACGATAAACACTGAAGCTTTCTTT
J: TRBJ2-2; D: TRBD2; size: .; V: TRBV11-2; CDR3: CASSDRLAGYTGELFF; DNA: TGTGCCAGCAGCGACCGACTAGCGGGTTACACCGGGGAGCTGTTTTTT
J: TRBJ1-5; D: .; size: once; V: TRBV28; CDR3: CASTFWGMSNQPQHF; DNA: TGTGCCAGCACCTTCTGGGGCATGAGTAATCAGCCCCAGCATTTT
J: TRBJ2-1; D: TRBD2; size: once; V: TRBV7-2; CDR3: CASSPSPSGGYNEQFF; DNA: TGTGCCAGCAGTCCTAGCCCGAGCGGGGGCTACAATGAGCAGTTCTTC
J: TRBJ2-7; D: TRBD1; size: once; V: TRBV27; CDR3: CASSLIGGTGGEQYF; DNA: TGTGCCAGCAGTTTAATCGGTGGGACAGGGGGCGAGCAGTACTTC
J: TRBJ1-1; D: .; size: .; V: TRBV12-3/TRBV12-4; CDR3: CASLVGMTSEAFF; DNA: TGTGCCAGCCTGGTGGGAATGACTTCTGAAGCTTTCTTT
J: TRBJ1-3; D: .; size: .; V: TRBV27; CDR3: CASSPTPASGNTIYF; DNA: TGTGCCAGCAGTCCTACGCCAGCCTCTGGAAACACCATATATTTT
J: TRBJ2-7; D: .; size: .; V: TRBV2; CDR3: CASAAGYEQYF; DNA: TGTGCCAGCGCGGCCGGTTACGAGCAGTACTTC
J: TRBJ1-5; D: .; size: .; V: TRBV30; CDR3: CAWSVEGGSQPQHF; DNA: TGTGCCTGGAGTGTTGAAGGGGGGAGTCAGCCCCAGCATTTT
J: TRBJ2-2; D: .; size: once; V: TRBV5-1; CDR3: CASQLENTGELFF; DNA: TGCGCCAGCCAACTAGAGAACACCGGGGAGCTGTTTTTT
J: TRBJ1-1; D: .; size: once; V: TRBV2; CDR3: CASSDRENTEAFF; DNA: TGTGCCAGCAGTGACCGGGAGAACACTGAAGCTTTCTTT
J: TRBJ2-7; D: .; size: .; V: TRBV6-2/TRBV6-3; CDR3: CASSQRQQIYSYEQYF; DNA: TGTGCCAGCAGTCAGAGACAGCAAATCTACTCCTACGAGCAGTACTTC
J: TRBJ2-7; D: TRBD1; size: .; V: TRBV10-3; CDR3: CAISELGQGYEQYF; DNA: TGTGCCATCAGTGAGTTGGGACAGGGGTACGAGCAGTACTTC
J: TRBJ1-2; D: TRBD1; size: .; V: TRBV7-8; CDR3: CASSLTGGGGYTF; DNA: TGTGCCAGCAGCTTGACAGGGGGGGGCGGCTACACCTTC
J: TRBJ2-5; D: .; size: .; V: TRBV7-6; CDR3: CASSLGIMETQYF; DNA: TGTGCCAGCAGCTTAGGGATCATGGAGACCCAGTACTTC
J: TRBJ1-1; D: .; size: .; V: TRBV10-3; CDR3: CAISELGTSTEAFF; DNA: TGTGCCATCAGTGAGTTAGGGACGAGCACTGAAGCTTTCTTT
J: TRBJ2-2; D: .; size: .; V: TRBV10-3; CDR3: CAINGGRGSAGELFF; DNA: TGTGCCATCAATGGGGGGCGGGGCAGCGCCGGGGAGCTGTTTTTT